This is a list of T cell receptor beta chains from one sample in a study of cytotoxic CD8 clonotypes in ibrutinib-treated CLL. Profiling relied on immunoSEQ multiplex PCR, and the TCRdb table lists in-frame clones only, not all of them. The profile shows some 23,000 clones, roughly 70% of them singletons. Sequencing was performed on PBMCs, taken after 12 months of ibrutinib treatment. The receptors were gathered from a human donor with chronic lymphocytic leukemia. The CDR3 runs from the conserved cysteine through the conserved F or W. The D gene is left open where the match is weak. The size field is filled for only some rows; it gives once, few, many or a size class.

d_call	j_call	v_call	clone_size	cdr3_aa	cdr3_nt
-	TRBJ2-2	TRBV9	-	CASSVRVPGELFF	TGTGCCAGCAGCGTACGGGTTCCCGGGGAGCTGTTTTTT
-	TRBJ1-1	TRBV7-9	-	CASSPVNTEAFF	TGTGCCAGCAGCCCGGTGAACACTGAAGCTTTCTTT
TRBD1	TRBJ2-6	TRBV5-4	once	CASSLAGQGLSWANVLTF	TGTGCCAGCAGCTTGGCGGGACAGGGTTTGTCTTGGGCCAACGTCCTGACTTTC
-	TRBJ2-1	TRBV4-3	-	CASSQYRDPYNEQFF	TGCGCCAGCAGCCAGTACAGGGACCCATACAATGAGCAGTTCTTC
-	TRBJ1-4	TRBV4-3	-	CASSQDAQHNEKLFF	TGCGCCAGCAGCCAAGACGCACAGCACAATGAAAAACTGTTTTTT
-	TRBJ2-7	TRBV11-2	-	CASSFANLYEQYF	TGTGCCAGCAGCTTCGCGAATTTATACGAGCAGTACTTC
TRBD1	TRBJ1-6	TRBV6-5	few	CASTDLHRGLAHF	TGTGCCAGCACCGACCTGCACAGGGGCCTGGCGCACTTT
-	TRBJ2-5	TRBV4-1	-	CASSQDGGEHETQYF	TGCGCCAGCAGCCAAGACGGCGGGGAACATGAGACCCAGTACTTC
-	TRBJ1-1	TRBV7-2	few	CASSAQGRNTEAFF	TGTGCCAGCAGCGCACAGGGAAGGAACACTGAAGCTTTCTTT
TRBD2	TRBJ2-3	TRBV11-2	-	CASSSYRGLPARDTQYF	TGTGCCAGCAGCTCGTACCGGGGACTACCGGCGAGAGATACGCAGTATTTT
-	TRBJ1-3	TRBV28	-	CASSYRGVGNTIYF	TGTGCCAGCAGTTACCGGGGGGTAGGAAACACCATATATTTT
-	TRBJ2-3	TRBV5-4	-	CASSPPTVGHTDTQYF	TGTGCCAGCAGCCCCCCGACAGTCGGGCACACAGATACGCAGTATTTT
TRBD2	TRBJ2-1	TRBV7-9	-	CASSPINAGGGTRNNEQFF	TGTGCCAGCAGCCCGATTAACGCGGGCGGGGGGACCCGGAACAATGAGCAGTTCTTC
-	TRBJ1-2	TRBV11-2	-	CASSPNSLTVGSGYTF	TGTGCCAGCAGCCCTAACTCCTTGACTGTAGGCAGTGGCTACACCTTC
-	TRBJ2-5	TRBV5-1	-	CASSPGNQETQYF	TGCGCCAGCAGCCCGGGCAACCAAGAGACCCAGTACTTC
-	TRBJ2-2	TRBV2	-	CASSVSRASGELFF	TGTGCCAGCAGTGTTAGTAGGGCATCTGGGGAGCTGTTTTTT
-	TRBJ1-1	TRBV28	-	CASSLGAGYAEAFF	TGTGCCAGCAGTTTGGGGGCGGGCTACGCTGAAGCTTTCTTT
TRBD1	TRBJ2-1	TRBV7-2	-	CASSNKDRGRYYNEQFF	TGTGCCAGCAGCAACAAGGACAGGGGGCGGTACTACAATGAGCAGTTCTTC
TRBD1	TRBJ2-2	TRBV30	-	CAWRGAGTASTGELFF	TGTGCCTGGAGAGGCGCCGGGACAGCCTCAACCGGGGAGCTGTTTTTT